This T cell receptor beta chain was recorded in a study of cytomegalovirus exposure and HLA in healthy donors. Findings and caveats of the study: TCR beta chains numbering roughly 150 were designated cytomegalovirus-associated. DRB1 had the most TCR associations and HLA-C the fewest, a later analysis found, with rates varying by HLA locus. About 87% or about 30% of the time was how often most TCR beta V segments were productive, according to an earlier analysis. TCR beta V- and J-gene trimming, according to a later analysis, was linked to a missense DCLRE1C variant.

Germline lookup yields CDR1 MDHEN and CDR2 SYDVKM. CDR3 length equals 16 residues. Trimming took off 7 bases at V and 10 bases at J, with 28 bases between the two ends. This clone has a handful of counts. The target antigen is unknown. PCR primers comprised 60 Vbeta and 13 Jbeta primers. The method was immunoSEQ multiplex PCR; TCRdb's version includes in-frame clones alone and lacks a portion of them. Among around 200,000 clones listed, 84% were seen once. The chain recombines TRBV28 with TRBJ1-1; tentative D call: TRBD1 (6 bases). The TCR was taken from a girl aged 2 to 9 in good health and CMV-seropositive. The sample consisted of PBMCs. The CDR3 reads CASTPSQGSGVRVAFF. CDR3 bases: TGTGCCAGCACCCCCTCCCAAGGATCAGGGGTAAGGGTAGCTTTCTTT. Supplemented by reference TRBV28 and TRBJ1-1, the full variable domain reads DVKVTQSSRYLVKRTGEKVFLECVQDMDHENMFWYRQDPGLGLRLIYFSYDVKMKEKGDIPEGYSVSREKKERFSLILESASTNQTSMYLCASTPSQGSGVRVAFFGQGTRLTVV.